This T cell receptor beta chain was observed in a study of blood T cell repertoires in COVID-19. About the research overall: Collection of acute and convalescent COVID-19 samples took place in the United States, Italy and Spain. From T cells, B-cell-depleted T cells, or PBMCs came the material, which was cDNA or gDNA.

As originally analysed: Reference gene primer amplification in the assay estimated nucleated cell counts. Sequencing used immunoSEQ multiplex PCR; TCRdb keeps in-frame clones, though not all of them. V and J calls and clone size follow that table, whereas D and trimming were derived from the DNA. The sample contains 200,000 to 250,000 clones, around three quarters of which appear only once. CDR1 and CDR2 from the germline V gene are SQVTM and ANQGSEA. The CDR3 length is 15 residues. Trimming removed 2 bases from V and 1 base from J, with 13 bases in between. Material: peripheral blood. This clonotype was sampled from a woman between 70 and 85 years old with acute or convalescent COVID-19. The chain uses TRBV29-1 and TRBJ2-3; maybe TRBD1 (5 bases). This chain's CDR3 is CSVESDVRGTDTQYF. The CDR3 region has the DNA TGCAGCGTTGAATCGGACGTCAGGGGCACAGATACGCAGTATTTT.